Listed here are 30 T cell receptor beta chains from one sample, sequenced in a study of blood T cells in healthy people across ages. Using a J-beta primer mix together with a sample-barcoded 5' primer, a second PCR was run for roughly 6 to 12 cycles. Each CDR3 protein gets one entry after TCRdb re-called the 5' RACE reads with MiXCR. The top ten clones hold over 6.5% of a sample with about 1.4 million distinct CDR3 sequences, roughly 64% of them seen once. Material: blood. The receptors come from a man between 18 and 35 years old in good health.

This chain uses TRBV4-1 with TRBJ2-5, with 7 bases matching TRBD2. This CDR3 has 15 residues. V lost 4 bases and J lost 11; bases outside the gene matches: 16. Germline V CDR1 and CDR2: MGHRA, YSYEKL. The CDR3 loop reads CASSPLGRERNEQYF. Written as DNA, the CDR3 is TGCGCCAGCAGCCCCCTCGGGCGGGAGAGGAATGAGCAGTACTTC.

Worth noting for this clonotype: A much larger clone is a single base away; this may be a read error. The chain couples TRBV20-1 to TRBJ2-3; 8 positions agree with TRBD2. The germline gives CDR1 DFQATT, CDR2 SNEGSKA (reference sequence). CDR3 length equals 17 residues. The CDR3: CSARLPTSGLVGDTRYF. The CDR3 nucleotides read TGCAGTGCTAGACTTCCAACTAGCGGACTCGTGGGGGATACGCGGTATTTT.

The rearrangement uses TRBV6-2 or TRBV6-3 and TRBJ2-7, with D tentatively TRBD1 (5 bases). The V gene lost 7 bases and the J gene lost 4 bases, with 20 bases spanning the gap. The CDR3 is 15 amino acids. CDR1 and CDR2 (germline): MNHEY, SVGEGT. Here the CDR3 reads CASTSRPTQGYEQYF. In DNA form, the CDR3 reads TGTGCCAGCACCTCCCGCCCAACGCAGGGTTACGAGCAGTACTTC.

This chain links TRBV12-3 or TRBV12-4 with TRBJ2-5; D not resolved. CDR3 length: 13 residues. V lost 7 bases and J 2 bases, leaving 11 bases between the germline ends. The chain's CDR3 is CASTGTAQETQYF. The CDR3 nucleotides are TGTGCCAGCACCGGAACAGCACAAGAGACCCAGTACTTC.

The chain is built from TRBV7-9 and TRBJ1-1; the match to TRBD1 covers 9 bases. The germline V gene has CDR1 SEHNR and CDR2 FQNEAQ (reference sequence). V lost 5 bases, J lost 5 bases, and 12 bases stayed unmatched. The length of the CDR3 is 16 residues. The DNA for the CDR3 is TGTGCCAGCAGCGTGATAAACAGGGGGCTCGGGACTGAAGCTTTCTTT. This codes for CASSVINRGLGTEAFF.

The chain joins TRBV27 to TRBJ1-6; D gene ambiguous. The CDR3 runs 12 residues. The V gene's germline CDR1 is MNHEY and CDR2 SMNVEV (reference sequence). V lost 8 bases and J 14 bases, leaving 16 bases between the germline ends. The CDR3 DNA reads as TGTGCCAGCGGATCCCTCCCGCGGGCCCTCCACTTT. It is translated as CASGSLPRALHF.

CDR3 sequence reads: CASSSPRAPKEGYTF. CDR3 in DNA: TGTGCCAGCAGCTCTCCCCGGGCCCCTAAGGAAGGCTACACCTTC. V and J are TRBV7-9 and TRBJ1-2, with D unresolved. Germline CDR1 and CDR2: SEHNR and FQNEAQ (reference sequence). CDR3 length equals 15 residues. The V and J ends lost 4 bases and 8 bases respectively, with 20 bases between them.

The chain couples TRBV10-3 to TRBJ1-1; D not certain. Germline V CDR1 and CDR2: ENHRY, SYGVKD. The CDR3 sequence is 14 residues long. Trimming removed 4 bases from V and 6 bases from J, with 15 bases in between. The CDR3 region has the DNA TGTGCCATCAGTGGGCGGACGGACGCCCCTGAAGCTTTCTTT. This encodes CAISGRTDAPEAFF.

The CDR3 is CASSRYRAGGETQYF. Here the CDR3 DNA reads TGTGCCAGCAGTAGGTACAGGGCAGGGGGAGAGACCCAGTACTTC. V is TRBV27 and J is TRBJ2-5; TRBD1 matches 7 bases. Germline CDR1 MNHEY, CDR2 SMNVEV (reference sequence). This CDR3 is 15 amino acids long. With 5 bases clipped from V and 4 bases from J, the junction kept 10 bases outside the gene matches.

This chain uses TRBV7-9 with TRBJ2-5; D might be TRBD1 or TRBD2, each matching 6 bases. The germline V gene encodes CDR1 SEHNR and CDR2 FQNEAQ (reference sequence). The CDR3 length is 17 residues. V was clipped by 5 bases and J by 0 bases, with 19 bases between them. The CDR3 DNA reads as TGTGCCAGCAGCGCAAGCTTAGGGGGGCTAGACCAAGAGACCCAGTACTTC. Translated, it gives CASSASLGGLDQETQYF. The whole variable domain, remainder taken from reference TRBV7-9 and TRBJ2-5, is DTGVSQNPRHKITKRGQNVTFRCDPISEHNRLYWYRQTLGQGPEFLTYFQNEAQLEKSRLLSDRFSAERPKGSFSTLEIQRTEQGDSAMYLCASSASLGGLDQETQYFGPGTRLLVL.

There are a few counts of this clonotype. The chain employs TRBV6-6 and TRBJ2-4; TRBD1 matches at 10 bases. This CDR3 comprises 14 residues. Germline V gene sequence: CDR1 MNHNY, CDR2 SVGAGI (reference sequence). V gave up 2 bases and J gave up 8 bases; unmatched junction bases: 3. CDR3 sequence: CASSYGTGEDIQYF. CDR3 nucleotides: TGTGCCAGCAGTTACGGGACAGGGGAGGACATTCAGTACTTC.

This clonotype was detected a few times. The genes are TRBV4-2 and TRBJ2-4; D not certain. The end of the DNA is better explained by TRBJ2-5, so the J call may be wrong. The CDR3 covers 16 residues. From germline, CDR1 is LGHNA and CDR2 YNFKEQ. The CDR3 sequence: CASSHTWRQKGETQYF. The CDR3 DNA reads TGTGCCAGCAGCCACACATGGAGACAAAAGGGAGAGACCCAGTACTTC.

J is TRBJ2-7 and V is TRBV6-2 or TRBV6-3, with 9 positions matching TRBD1. J lost 4 bases, V lost 6 bases, and 7 bases had no gene match. The CDR3 totals 14 residues. Germline assignment: CDR1 MNHEY and CDR2 SVGEGT. The DNA for the CDR3 is TGTGCCAGCAGATCCGGGACAGGGACGTACGAGCAGTACTTC. Translating it yields CASRSGTGTYEQYF.

This clonotype was counted only a few times. This sequence joins TRBV12-3 or TRBV12-4 and TRBJ2-1, with 7 nucleotides matching TRBD1. V shed 6 bases and J 9 bases; nucleotides not matched to a gene: 11. The CDR3 extends over 14 amino acids. CDR3 in DNA: TGTGCCAGCAGGCGACAGGGTAGGCGCATTGAGCAGTTCTTC. This gives the protein CASRRQGRRIEQFF.

This clonotype came up a few times. The chain employs TRBV4-2 and TRBJ2-5; D remains ambiguous. Germline V gene data show CDR1 as LGHNA and CDR2 as YNFKEQ. V shed 0 bases and J shed 1 base, with 9 bases lying between them. The CDR3 is 15 residues long. CDR3: CASSQETELQETQYF. DNA of the CDR3: TGTGCCAGCAGCCAAGAGACGGAACTCCAAGAGACCCAGTACTTC.

This clonotype was counted a few times. The J gene is TRBJ2-7, the V gene TRBV20-1, with unresolved D. The CDR3 loop spans 14 amino acids. Trimming removed 3 bases from V and 0 bases from J, with 12 bases in between. Germline V CDR1 and CDR2: DFQATT, SNEGSKA (reference sequence). The CDR3 coding sequence is TGCAGTGCTAGCACCGGGCTTAGCTCCTACGAGCAGTACTTC. Translated, it gives CSASTGLSSYEQYF.

This chain connects TRBV25-1 to TRBJ2-1; D is undetermined. Trimming removed 1 base from V and 2 bases from J, with 12 bases in between. The CDR3 extends over 16 amino acids. Per germline, CDR1 MGHDK and CDR2 SYGVNS. The CDR3 DNA is TGTGCCAGCAGTGAATCCGGTCGGCATACCTACAATGAGCAGTTCTTC. It yields the protein CASSESGRHTYNEQFF.

This chain uses TRBV7-9 with TRBJ1-2; D unclear. V lost 7 bases and J 2 bases, leaving 20 bases between the germline ends. Germline V gene sequence: CDR1 SEHNR, CDR2 FQNEAQ (reference sequence). CDR3 length: 16 residues. The CDR3 nucleotides are TGTGCCAGCACCTTGAGTTTGGTCAGAACCAACTATGGCTACACCTTC. Residues: CASTLSLVRTNYGYTF. The whole variable domain, remainder taken from reference TRBV7-9 and TRBJ1-2, is DTGVSQNPRHKITKRGQNVTFRCDPISEHNRLYWYRQTLGQGPEFLTYFQNEAQLEKSRLLSDRFSAERPKGSFSTLEIQRTEQGDSAMYLCASTLSLVRTNYGYTFGSGTRLTVV.

This chain uses TRBV20-1 with TRBJ2-1; possibly TRBD2 for D (6 bases). TRBJ2-7 matches the DNA end more closely, so the J call is doubtful. The CDR3 loop spans 17 amino acids. Germline assignment: CDR1 DFQATT and CDR2 SNEGSKA (reference sequence). The CDR3 region has the DNA TGCAGTGCTAGACGATACGAGATTGGAGGGTCCTACAATGAGCAGTACTTC. This gives the protein CSARRYEIGGSYNEQYF.

The V call is TRBV12-5, the J call TRBJ2-5, with D perhaps matching TRBD2 (5 bases). CDR1 is LGHNT, CDR2 FRNRAP, per germline. Trimming left V 5 bases short and J 4 bases short, with 17 bases between. The CDR3 is made up of 15 amino acids. CDR3 DNA sequence: TGTGCTAGTGGTCCGGGTCGGCCTGGAGGAGAGACCCAGTACTTC. Its protein product is CASGPGRPGGETQYF.

This clonotype was seen only a few times. The chain combines TRBV20-1 with TRBJ2-7; maybe TRBD2 (6 bases). V dropped 3 bases and J dropped 4 bases, with 10 bases sitting between them. Germline CDR1 and CDR2: DFQATT and SNEGSKA (reference sequence). The length of the CDR3 is 12 residues. The CDR3 reads CSASFGGYEQYF. The CDR3 DNA reads TGCAGTGCTAGTTTTGGGGGGTACGAGCAGTACTTC.

This clonotype was detected only a few times. The genes are TRBV20-1 and TRBJ1-6; D remains unclear. The CDR3 has 14 amino acids. V shed 4 bases and J shed 7 bases, with 14 bases lying between them. The germline CDR1 and CDR2 sequences are DFQATT and SNEGSKA (reference sequence). CDR3 protein: CSAKKDGRNSPLHF. In DNA form, the CDR3 reads TGCAGTGCTAAAAAGGACGGTCGCAATTCACCCCTCCACTTT.

The V call is TRBV5-1, the J call TRBJ1-6; D remains ambiguous. The germline V gene encodes CDR1 SGHRS and CDR2 YFSETQ. The V and J ends lost 0 bases and 8 bases respectively, with 9 bases between them. The CDR3 is made up of 14 amino acids. The CDR3 is CASSLDSPDSPLHF. CDR3 coding DNA: TGCGCCAGCAGCTTGGATTCCCCGGATTCACCCCTCCACTTT.

The V and J genes are TRBV6-1 and TRBJ1-2; TRBD1 matches 7 bases. V lost 1 base, J lost 8 bases, and 10 bases stayed unmatched. Looked up from germline, CDR1 is MNHNS and CDR2 is SASEGT. This CDR3 spans 15 amino acids. CDR3: CASSEVGQGVYGYTF. In nucleotides, the CDR3 is TGTGCCAGCAGTGAAGTGGGTCAGGGGGTCTACGGCTACACCTTC.

This clonotype was recorded at least ten times. The chain joins TRBV6-5 to TRBJ2-3; D gene uncertain. Germline V gene lookup returns CDR1 MNHEY and CDR2 SVGAGI. The CDR3 contains 12 residues. With 6 bases removed from V and 2 bases from J, the gap between germline ends came to 6 bases. The CDR3 nucleotides read TGTGCCAGCAGCTCCGACACAGATACGCAGTATTTT. This encodes CASSSDTDTQYF.

In this sample, this clonotype turned up once. One end of the junction varies from germline; a read error may be responsible. The chain couples TRBV14 to TRBJ1-1; D is possibly TRBD1 (6 bases). The CDR3 is 14 residues long. CDR1 is SGHDN and CDR2 is FVKESK in the germline V gene. The CDR3 loop reads CASSRTRGDTEAFF. The CDR3 coding sequence is TGTGCTAGCAGCCGAACTAGGGGGGACACTGAAGCTTTCTTT.

In DNA form, the CDR3 reads TGCAGCACCTACGACAGGGTTGGACCTAATGAGCAGTTCTTC. The encoded protein is CSTYDRVGPNEQFF. The V gene is TRBV29-1, the J gene TRBJ2-1; TRBD1 matches at 7 bases. The CDR3 totals 14 residues. Germline V gene sequence: CDR1 SQVTM, CDR2 ANQGSEA. After removal of 8 bases from V and 7 bases from J, the junction contained 14 bases not matched to a gene.

This clonotype has only one observation. The chain has TRBV20-1 and TRBJ2-5, with D hard to call. Germline CDR1 DFQATT, CDR2 SNEGSKA (reference sequence). The CDR3 extends over 15 amino acids. The V and J ends lost 6 bases and 2 bases respectively, with 19 bases between them. The CDR3 is CSARRKSPLQETQYF. The CDR3, as DNA: TGCAGTGCCCGCCGAAAGTCACCCCTTCAAGAGACCCAGTACTTC.

V gene TRBV29-1 combines with J gene TRBJ2-4, with D uncertain. V lost 0 bases and J 13 bases, leaving 22 bases between the germline ends. The CDR3 covers 15 residues. Germline-derived CDR1 and CDR2 are SQVTM and ANQGSEA. The CDR3 coding sequence is TGCAGCGTTGAAGAGGAGTCTACTCTCTACAATGAGCAGTACTTC. This translates into CSVEEESTLYNEQYF.

The chain carries TRBV4-1 and TRBJ2-7, with TRBD1 matching over 8 bases. The trim removed 4 bases at V and 0 bases at J, leaving 8 bases unmatched. This CDR3 has 16 residues. CDR1 and CDR2 (germline): MGHRA, YSYEKL. CDR3 nucleotide sequence: TGCGCCAGCAGCCTGCGACAGGGGAAATTCTCCTACGAGCAGTACTTC. Translating it yields CASSLRQGKFSYEQYF.